The T cell receptor (beta chain) described here comes from a study of blood T cell repertoires in COVID-19. Some clones are missing from TCRdb's copy, which holds only in-frame ones; the method was immunoSEQ multiplex PCR. This sample yields about 120,000 clones, of which less than 90% are seen a single time; roughly 11% belongs to the top ten. Trimming pared 3 bases from V and 2 bases from J, leaving 10 bases between. The V gene's germline CDR1 is KGHSH and CDR2 LQKENI. This CDR3 contains 14 residues. The source is a man older than 75 with acute or convalescent COVID-19. Sequencing was performed on peripheral blood. The rearrangement joins TRBV18 to TRBJ1-2; D perhaps matches TRBD1 (5 bases). The CDR3 region has the DNA TGTGCCAGCTCACCTTCACAGGAGAACTATGGCTACACCTTC. It specifies CASSPSQENYGYTF.